This T cell receptor beta chain was sequenced in a study of long-term antiretroviral therapy in people with HIV. Survey level was the resolution at which the v3.0 immunoSEQ assay ran. This table comes from immunoSEQ multiplex PCR, and its TCRdb copy is limited to in-frame clones, with some not included. This table has around 39,000 clones, over 80% appearing once. V was pared by 1 base and J by 4 bases, with 10 bases between. The CDR3 extends over 14 amino acids. Germline CDR1 reads SEHNR; CDR2 reads FQNEAQ (reference sequence). Study results and caveats: Repertoires from HIV showed CDR3 length ranges narrower than those of controls.

As to this clone: The target antigen is unknown.

This sequence was found in a man between 18 and 35 years old with HIV. The input for sequencing was unsorted PBMCs, taken 1 year after starting antiretroviral therapy. The J gene is TRBJ1-1, the V gene TRBV7-9; D is possibly TRBD1 (5 bases). CDR3 coding DNA: TGTGCCAGCAGCTTAGAAGGGGCCCCCACTGAAGCTTTCTTT. It is translated as CASSLEGAPTEAFF.